Here is one T cell receptor (beta chain) with its context. As originally analysed: Amplification of reference gene primers was used by the study to estimate nucleated cell counts. Repertoires were generated with immunoSEQ multiplex PCR, while TCRdb's copy carries only in-frame clones and drops some. That table is the source of V, J and clone size, and D and trimming were worked out from the DNA. Among some 150,000 clones listed, approximately 83% were seen once. The CDR3 has 14 amino acids. Trimming took off 8 bases at V and 4 bases at J, with 12 bases between the two ends. The germline V gene encodes CDR1 ENHRY and CDR2 SYGVKD. The data stem from a study of blood T cell repertoires in COVID-19. Study-level information: Collection of acute and convalescent COVID-19 samples took place in the United States, Italy and Spain. Sources were T cells, B-cell-depleted T cells, or PBMCs; the material itself was cDNA or gDNA.

The chain has TRBV10-3 and TRBJ2-6; D gene ambiguous. The sequencing input was peripheral blood. The TCR originated in a human donor in a cohort sampled during active COVID-19. The CDR3 here is CAIGLSGGANVLTF. The CDR3 region has the DNA TGTGCCATCGGGCTTTCCGGAGGGGCCAACGTCCTGACTTTC.